This T cell receptor beta chain was sequenced during a study of shared clonotypes between healthy human individuals. General study points: In contrast to clonotypes shared by all four donors, non-shared clonotypes had lower generation probabilities. Clonotype sharing among donors likely depends on sequencing depth.

In the case of this clone: Its target is unknown.

Partitioning of CD4+ cells yielded a CD45RA+ naive subset and a CD45RA-negative memory subset. Running of the assay took place at deep level. Assay used: immunoSEQ multiplex PCR; TCRdb lists only in-frame clones, some missing. The sample has 950,000 to 1,100,000 clones, around three quarters seen once. V was cut by 6 bases and J by 0 bases, with 15 bases left in between. This CDR3 is built from 15 residues. CDR1 and CDR2 from the germline V gene are MNHNY and SVGAGI (reference sequence). What was sequenced was memory CD4+ T cells from PBMCs. Subset described: CD45RA-negative fraction. The chain recombines TRBV6-6 with TRBJ2-7, with D perhaps TRBD1 or TRBD2 (6 bases each). This sequence was found in a man between 18 and 29 years old in good health. Some clones in this sample may be carry-over from other donors' samples. CDR3 sequence: CASSNVWGASYEQYF. CDR3 bases: TGTGCCAGCAGCAACGTTTGGGGGGCCTCCTACGAGCAGTACTTC.